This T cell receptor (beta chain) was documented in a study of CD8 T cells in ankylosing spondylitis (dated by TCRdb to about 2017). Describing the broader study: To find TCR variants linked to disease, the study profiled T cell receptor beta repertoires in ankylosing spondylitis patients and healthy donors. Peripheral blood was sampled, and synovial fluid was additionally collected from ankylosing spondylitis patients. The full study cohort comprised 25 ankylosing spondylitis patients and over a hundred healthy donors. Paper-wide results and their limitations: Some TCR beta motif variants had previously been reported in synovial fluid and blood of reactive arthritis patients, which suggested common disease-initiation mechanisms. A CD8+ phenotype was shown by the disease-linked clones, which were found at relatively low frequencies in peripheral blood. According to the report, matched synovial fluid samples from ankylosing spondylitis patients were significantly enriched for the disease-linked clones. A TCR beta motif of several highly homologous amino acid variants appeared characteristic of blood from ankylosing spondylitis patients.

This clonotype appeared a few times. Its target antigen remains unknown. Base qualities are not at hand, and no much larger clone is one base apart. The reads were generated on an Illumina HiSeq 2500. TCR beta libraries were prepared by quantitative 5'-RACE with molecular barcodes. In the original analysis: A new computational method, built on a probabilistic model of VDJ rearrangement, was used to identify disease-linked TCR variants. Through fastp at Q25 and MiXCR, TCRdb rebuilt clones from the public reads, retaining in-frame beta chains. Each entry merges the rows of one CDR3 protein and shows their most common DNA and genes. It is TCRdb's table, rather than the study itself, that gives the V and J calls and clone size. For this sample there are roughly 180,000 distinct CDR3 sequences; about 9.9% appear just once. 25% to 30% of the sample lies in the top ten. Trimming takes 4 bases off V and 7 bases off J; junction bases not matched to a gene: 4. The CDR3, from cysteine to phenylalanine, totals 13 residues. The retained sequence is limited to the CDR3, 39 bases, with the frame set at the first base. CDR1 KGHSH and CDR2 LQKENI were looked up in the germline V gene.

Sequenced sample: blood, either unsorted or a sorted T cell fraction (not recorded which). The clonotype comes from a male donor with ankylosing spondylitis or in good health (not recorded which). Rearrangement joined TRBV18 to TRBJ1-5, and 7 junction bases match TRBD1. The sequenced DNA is TGTGCCAGCTCACTCGGGACAGCCCAGCCCCAGCATTTT. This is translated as CASSLGTAQPQHF.